This record concerns one T cell receptor (beta chain) sequence. The junction shows a germline mismatch at one end, possibly a read error. This entry is derived from a study of blood T cell repertoires in COVID-19. Study as a whole: Samples of COVID-19 (acute and convalescent) were obtained from the United States, Italy and Spain. PBMCs, B-cell-depleted T cells, or T cells were the source of the cDNA or gDNA that made up the material.

The germline gives CDR1 KGHSH, CDR2 LQKENI. The CDR3 spans 14 residues. Method: immunoSEQ multiplex PCR; TCRdb's copy keeps in-frame clones and lacks some. The data hold approximately 130,000 clones, with 87% observed a single time. The receptor comes from a man aged 50-59 years with active COVID-19. The sequenced sample consisted of peripheral blood. V gene TRBV18 combines with J gene TRBJ1-6; D gene unclear. The CDR3 protein is CASSRSNYNSPLHF. DNA of the CDR3: TGTGCCAGCTCACGGTCTAACTATAATTCGCCCCTCCACTTT.